These 25 T cell receptor beta chains originate from one sample sequenced in a study of T cells after yellow fever vaccination. TCRdb passed the 5' RACE reads through MiXCR, listing each CDR3 protein once. The sample yields more than 120,000 distinct CDR3 sequences, about 8% seen once. Material: CD4+ T cells sorted from PBMCs, obtained 5 days after the yellow fever booster vaccination. These receptors all come from a man aged 25-45 years who received the YFV17D yellow fever vaccine.

This clonotype was recorded many times. This chain joins TRBV12-3 or TRBV12-4 and TRBJ2-2; D call uncertain. The CDR3 loop spans 13 amino acids. Trimming removed 2 bases at V and 9 bases at J, with 10 bases between. The CDR3 DNA is TGTGCCAGCAGTTTAAGCACCGGGCGGGAGCTGTTTTTT. Translation gives CASSLSTGRELFF.

This clonotype showed up many times. This chain connects TRBV2 to TRBJ2-2; 7 nucleotides line up with TRBD2. CDR3 length: 14 residues. Germline CDR1 and CDR2: SNHLY and FYNNEI. V shed 7 bases and J 2 bases; nucleotides not matched to a gene: 4. CDR3 coding DNA: TGTGCCAGCACCTCTAGCGGCAACACCGGGGAGCTGTTTTTT. It yields the protein CASTSSGNTGELFF. Together with reference TRBV2 and TRBJ2-2, the CDR3 gives the full variable domain: EPEVTQTPSHQVTQMGQEVILRCVPISNHLYFYWYRQILGQKVEFLVSFYNNEISEKSEIFDDQFSVERPDGSNFTLKIRSTKLEDSAMYFCASTSSGNTGELFFGEGSRLTVL.

This clonotype was picked up many times. A junction boundary mismatches the germline segment, possibly from a read error. The rearrangement joins TRBV7-9 to TRBJ2-5; D not resolved. This CDR3 is 13 amino acids long. Germline assignment: CDR1 SEHNR and CDR2 FQNEAQ (reference sequence). CDR3 loop: CASSPTRTAGLDF. The CDR3, as DNA: TGTGCCAGCAGCCCTACCAGGACCGCAGGTTTGGACTTC.

This clonotype came up many times. The rearrangement joins TRBV20-1 to TRBJ2-1; 8 positions match TRBD2. This CDR3 has 14 residues. Germline loops: CDR1 DFQATT, CDR2 SNEGSKA (reference sequence). Germline trimming cut 3 bases from V and 10 bases from J; bases unmatched to any gene: 11. The CDR3 sequence is CSASRGRSRREQFF. CDR3 bases: TGCAGTGCTAGTCGCGGGAGGTCCAGAAGAGAGCAGTTCTTC.

This clonotype was found many times. The V gene is TRBV11-1, the J gene TRBJ2-1; 8 bases align to TRBD2. CDR3 size: 15 residues. Germline V gives CDR1 SGHAT, CDR2 FQDESV (reference sequence). Trimming cost V 5 bases and J 11 bases; bases outside gene matches: 14. The CDR3 DNA is TGTGCCAGCAGCGCCGCGGGACTAGGGAGGGTAAAGCAGTTCTTC. Residues: CASSAAGLGRVKQFF.

This clonotype was picked up a small number of times. The genes are TRBV19 and TRBJ2-3, with D possibly being TRBD2 (5 bases). The CDR3 consists of 14 residues. Germline assignment: CDR1 LNHDA and CDR2 SQIVND (reference sequence). Between the trimmed V and J ends, which lost 4 bases and 6 bases, there was a span of 14 bases. CDR3 nucleotide sequence: TGTGCCAGTAGTAAGGAACCGGGGATTGATACGCAGTATTTT. Translation gives CASSKEPGIDTQYF.

In regard to this clonotype: This may stem from a read error, because a much larger clone lies one nucleotide away. V gene TRBV12-3 or TRBV12-4 combines with J gene TRBJ2-7; tentative D call: TRBD2 (6 bases). The CDR3 spans 13 residues. V was trimmed by 7 bases and J by 0 bases, leaving 10 bases between them. Here the CDR3 DNA reads TGTGCCAGCACCCATAGCGGCTCCTACGAGCAGTACTTC. Protein: CASTHSGSYEQYF.

Worth noting for this clonotype: One base away lies a much larger clone, so this may be a sequencing read error. The V call is TRBV12-3 or TRBV12-4, the J call TRBJ1-1; D unresolved. The CDR3 runs to 14 residues. V lost 6 bases, J lost 0 bases, and 11 bases lay in between. CDR3 bases: TGTGCCAGCAGGCAAAGGGAGTTGAACACTGAAGCTTTCTTT. It is translated as CASRQRELNTEAFF.

In its sample, this clonotype was seen many times. The gene calls are TRBV9 and TRBJ2-1, with D uncertain. The CDR3 consists of 13 residues. Trimming shortened V by 4 bases and J by 4 bases, and 9 bases separated the two germline ends. Germline V gene data show CDR1 as SGDLS and CDR2 as YYNGEE. The DNA for the CDR3 is TGTGCCAGCAGCCTTGCCCAGTACAATGAGCAGTTCTTC. This encodes CASSLAQYNEQFF.

This clonotype was recorded at least ten times. V usage is TRBV5-1 and J usage is TRBJ2-1; 7 bases line up with TRBD2. V gave up 4 bases and J gave up 6 bases; unmatched junction bases: 7. Germline assignment: CDR1 SGHRS and CDR2 YFSETQ. There are 14 residues in the CDR3. The CDR3 coding sequence is TGCGCCAGCAGCGGGCGGGGAGGGACCAATGAGCAGTTCTTC. Translating gives CASSGRGGTNEQFF.

This clonotype was counted many times. V usage is TRBV2 and J usage is TRBJ2-5, with D hard to call. Germline lookup yields CDR1 SNHLY and CDR2 FYNNEI. The length of the CDR3 is 13 residues. The germline V and J ends were trimmed by 4 bases and 7 bases, with 13 bases remaining between them. The CDR3 nucleotides are TGTGCCAGCAGTGGTGACGCCCCCGGGACCCAGTACTTC. It yields the protein CASSGDAPGTQYF. Full variable domain (rest looked up from reference TRBV2 and TRBJ2-5): EPEVTQTPSHQVTQMGQEVILRCVPISNHLYFYWYRQILGQKVEFLVSFYNNEISEKSEIFDDQFSVERPDGSNFTLKIRSTKLEDSAMYFCASSGDAPGTQYFGPGTRLLVL.

This clonotype turned up a few times. The chain combines TRBV7-2 with TRBJ2-1, with TRBD2 matching over 12 bases. Germline-derived CDR1 and CDR2 are SGHTA and FQGNSA. The CDR3 is made up of 17 amino acids. V lost 5 bases, J lost 7 bases, and 12 bases stayed unmatched. In DNA, the CDR3 is TGTGCCAGCAGCCCCCCGACTAGCGGGAGTTTGAGGAATGAGCAGTTCTTC. Translation: CASSPPTSGSLRNEQFF.

This clonotype was detected many times. The chain couples TRBV5-1 to TRBJ2-5, with D hard to call. The CDR3 runs 13 residues. Germline V lookup: CDR1 SGHRS, CDR2 YFSETQ. V was clipped by 0 bases and J by 4 bases, with 7 bases between them. In nucleotides, the CDR3 is TGCGCCAGCAGCTTGGCGGTCAGAGAGACCCAGTACTTC. Protein: CASSLAVRETQYF.

The table lists this clonotype with many counts. The chain combines TRBV19 with TRBJ2-1, with D uncertain. V was trimmed by 4 bases and J by 0 bases, leaving 10 bases between them. The germline V gene has CDR1 LNHDA and CDR2 SQIVND (reference sequence). The CDR3 has 15 amino acids. The CDR3 coding sequence is TGTGCCAGTAGTACAGCTTCGAGCTCCTACAATGAGCAGTTCTTC. This gives the protein CASSTASSSYNEQFF.

This clonotype appeared many times. The chain has TRBV20-1 and TRBJ2-3; 12 bases match TRBD2. This CDR3 has 17 residues. J was trimmed by 0 bases and V by 6 bases; bases with no gene match: 10. CDR1 and CDR2 from the germline V gene are DFQATT and SNEGSKA (reference sequence). The CDR3 here is CSAITSGRLLSTDTQYF. As DNA, the CDR3 is TGCAGTGCCATTACTAGCGGGAGGTTACTTAGCACAGATACGCAGTATTTT.

With respect to this clonotype: A read error may be the cause here, since a much bigger clone is one base away. V usage is TRBV25-1 and J usage is TRBJ2-2; no clear D. The CDR3 runs to 13 residues. The germline V gene encodes CDR1 MGHDK and CDR2 SYGVNS. CDR3 residues: CATSTINTGQLFF. CDR3 coding DNA: TGTGCCACCAGTACGATAAACACCGGGCAGCTGTTTTTT.

The table lists this clonotype with many counts. The chain employs TRBV19 and TRBJ2-1, with 7 bases identical to TRBD1. V dropped 4 bases and J dropped 5; count of bases not matched to a gene: 5. The germline V gene encodes CDR1 LNHDA and CDR2 SQIVND (reference sequence). The CDR3 is made up of 14 amino acids. The CDR3 protein is CASSTRDSHNEQFF. The DNA for the CDR3 is TGTGCCAGTAGTACCCGGGACAGTCACAATGAGCAGTTCTTC.

This clonotype was counted at least ten times. The chain links TRBV20-1 to TRBJ2-7; 8 bases are a match to TRBD2. This CDR3 has 16 residues. Germline CDR1 and CDR2: DFQATT and SNEGSKA (reference sequence). V dropped 0 bases and J dropped 0; count of bases not matched to a gene: 7. Here the CDR3 DNA reads TGCAGTGCTAGAGAATTAGCGGGAATAAGCTCCTACGAGCAGTACTTC. Translation gives CSARELAGISSYEQYF.

The chain uses TRBV30 and TRBJ1-2; D is undetermined. V was pared by 3 bases and J by 4 bases, with 18 bases between. The CDR3 length is 15 residues. CDR1 and CDR2 from the germline V gene are GTSNPN and SVGIG (reference sequence). The CDR3 nucleotides read TGTGCCTGGAGCCCGCTCATTTCTTCTTTCTATGGCTACACCTTC. It translates to CAWSPLISSFYGYTF.

This clonotype has ten or more counts. J is TRBJ2-1 and V is TRBV19; no firm D call. CDR1 and CDR2 from the germline V gene are LNHDA and SQIVND (reference sequence). V was shortened by 3 bases and J by 5 bases, with 8 bases between the two germline ends. CDR3 length equals 13 residues. The CDR3, as DNA: TGTGCCAGTAGTATCGGTCAAAACAATGAGCAGTTCTTC. As protein: CASSIGQNNEQFF.

This clonotype was seen many times. The chain combines TRBV7-8 with TRBJ2-4; D may be TRBD1 (6 bases). The CDR3 consists of 12 residues. Trimming took off 5 bases at V and 4 bases at J, with 6 bases between the two ends. Germline V lookup: CDR1 SGHVS, CDR2 FQNEAQ. The CDR3 sequence: CASSTGKNIQYF. The CDR3 DNA follows: TGTGCCAGCAGCACAGGGAAAAACATTCAGTACTTC.

Turning to this clonotype: Sequence at one end of the junction differs from germline and may be a read error. The gene calls are TRBV4-2 and TRBJ2-3, with 7 positions matching TRBD1. CDR3 size: 17 residues. The germline V gene has CDR1 LGHNA and CDR2 YNFKEQ. The chain's CDR3 is CARSPGTDSSRESPQYF. CDR3 nucleotides: TGTGCCAGGAGCCCCGGGACAGACTCGTCTAGGGAGTCTCCGCAGTATTTT.

The rearrangement joins TRBV11-3 to TRBJ2-1; D ambiguous. Germline V gene sequence: CDR1 SGHNT, CDR2 YENEEA. V was shortened by 5 bases and J by 5 bases, with 7 bases between the two germline ends. There are 12 residues in the CDR3. CDR3 sequence reads: CASSPQNNEQFF. The CDR3 nucleotides read TGTGCCAGCAGCCCACAAAACAATGAGCAGTTCTTC.

This clonotype was counted ten times or more. Here the CDR3 reads CASTSGSDTQYF. The CDR3 DNA reads TGTGCCAGCACTTCGGGATCAGATACGCAGTATTTT. The chain couples TRBV6-2 or TRBV6-3 to TRBJ2-3; D may be TRBD2 (5 bases). V was pared by 7 bases and J by 4 bases, with 9 bases between. The length of the CDR3 is 12 residues. The germline V gene has CDR1 MNHEY and CDR2 SVGEGT.

This clonotype is a singleton in its sample. A clone one base away is much larger, so this may be a read error. The chain recombines TRBV29-1 with TRBJ2-2; D is possibly TRBD1 (6 bases). Per germline, CDR1 SQVTM and CDR2 ANQGSEA. V was clipped by 7 bases and J by 6 bases, with 9 bases between them. CDR3 length: 11 residues. The CDR3 coding sequence is TGCAGCGATGCAGGGGCCGGGGAGCTGTTTTTT. This translates into CSDAGAGELFF.